This section outlines one T cell receptor beta chain sequence together with its context. Its antigen is currently unknown. The sample is drawn from a study of PD-1 blockade in classical Hodgkin lymphoma. Study-level results: Prior therapy or disease activity may underlie the repertoire differences, whose causes remain undefined.

Sequencing was performed with immunoSEQ multiplex PCR; in TCRdb, only in-frame clones are kept and a portion is missing. The sample lists roughly 81,000 clones, around 90% occurring once. Per the germline V gene, CDR1 is SNHLY and CDR2 is FYNNEI. Trimming took 3 bases from V and 1 from J; bases not matched to a gene: 4. The CDR3 covers 15 residues. Brentuximab vedotin exposure varied among the patients, all of whom had relapsed after autologous stem cell transplantation. Complete response, partial response or progressive disease were the best responses. The chain joins TRBV2 to TRBJ2-3; 7 positions match TRBD2. The source is a human donor with classical Hodgkin lymphoma. The sample in question was peripheral blood mononuclear cells (PBMCs), obtained before the second cycle of nivolumab. The CDR3 DNA reads TGTGCCAGCAGTGAGGTGGCGGGGGGCACAGATACGCAGTATTTT. The encoded protein is CASSEVAGGTDTQYF.